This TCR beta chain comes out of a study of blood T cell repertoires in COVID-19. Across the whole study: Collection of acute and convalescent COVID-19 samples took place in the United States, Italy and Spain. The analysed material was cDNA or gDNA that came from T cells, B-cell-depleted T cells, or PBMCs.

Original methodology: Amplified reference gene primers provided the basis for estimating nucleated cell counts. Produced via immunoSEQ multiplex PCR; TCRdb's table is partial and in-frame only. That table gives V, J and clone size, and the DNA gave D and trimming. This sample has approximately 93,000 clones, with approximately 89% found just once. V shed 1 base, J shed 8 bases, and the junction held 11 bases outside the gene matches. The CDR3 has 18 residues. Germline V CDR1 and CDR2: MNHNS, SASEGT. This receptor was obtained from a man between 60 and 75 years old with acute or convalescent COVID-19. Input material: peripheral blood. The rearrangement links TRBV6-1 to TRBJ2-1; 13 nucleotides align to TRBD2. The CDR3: CASSEGGSGTSGIDEQFF. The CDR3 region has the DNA TGTGCCAGCAGTGAAGGAGGCTCCGGGACTAGCGGGATCGATGAGCAGTTCTTC.